This TCR beta chain came from a study of blood T cell repertoires in COVID-19. Recovery among Cohort 3 donors was established by two negative PCRs, clearance, or symptom resolution. The method was immunoSEQ multiplex PCR; TCRdb's version includes in-frame clones alone and lacks a portion of them. The sample comprises 200,000 to 250,000 clones, 88% of which are singletons, and more than 2.5% rests with the top ten. CDR1 and CDR2 from the germline V gene are LGHDT and YNNKEL (reference sequence). The CDR3 totals 14 residues. The V end was cut by 5 bases, the J end by 4 bases, with 12 bases between. The sequenced sample consisted of PBMCs or T cells enriched from blood (not recorded which). The chain links TRBV3-1 (or the pseudogene TRBV3-2) to TRBJ2-1; tentative D call: TRBD2 (5 bases). This TCR derives from a woman aged 25 to 45 who had recovered from COVID-19. The CDR3 bases are TGTGCCAGCAGCTTGGACTTTCCTTACAATGAGCAGTTCTTC. Translating gives CASSLDFPYNEQFF.